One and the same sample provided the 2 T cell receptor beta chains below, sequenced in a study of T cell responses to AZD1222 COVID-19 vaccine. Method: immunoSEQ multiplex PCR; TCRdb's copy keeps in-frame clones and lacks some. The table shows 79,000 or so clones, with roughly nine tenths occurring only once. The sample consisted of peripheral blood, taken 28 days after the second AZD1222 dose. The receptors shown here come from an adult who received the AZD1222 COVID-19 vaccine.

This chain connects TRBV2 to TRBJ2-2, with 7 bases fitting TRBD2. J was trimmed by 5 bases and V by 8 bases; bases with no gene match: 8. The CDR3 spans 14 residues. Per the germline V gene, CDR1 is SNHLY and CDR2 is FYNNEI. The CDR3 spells CASQGRGWTGELFF. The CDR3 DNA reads TGTGCCAGCCAAGGGCGGGGGTGGACCGGGGAGCTGTTTTTT.

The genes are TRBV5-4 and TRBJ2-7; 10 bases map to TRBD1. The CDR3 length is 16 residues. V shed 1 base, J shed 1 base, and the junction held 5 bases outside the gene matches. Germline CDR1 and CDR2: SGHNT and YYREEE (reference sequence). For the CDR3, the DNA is TGTGCCAGCAGCTTGTGGGACAGGGGTAAGTCCTACGAGCAGTACGTC. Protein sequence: CASSLWDRGKSYEQYV.